This entry features one T cell receptor beta chain sequence. The antigen remains undetermined. In the PCR, 60 Vbeta and 13 Jbeta primers were used. Clones were read by immunoSEQ multiplex PCR, and TCRdb kept only the in-frame ones, dropping some. This table holds 150,000 to 180,000 clones, under 80% found once. This specimen belongs to a study of cytomegalovirus exposure and HLA in healthy donors. Overall study results and limits: A previous analysis found most TCR beta V segments productive roughly 87% or roughly 30% of the time. CMV serostatus was the sole immune exposure data available.

Germline loops: CDR1 MGHRA, CDR2 YSYEKL. The junction had 7 bases not matched to a gene; V was cut back by 3 bases and J by 4 bases. The length of the CDR3 is 15 residues. The sample consisted of PBMCs. The clonotype was recovered from a young man in good health and CMV-seronegative. The chain carries TRBV4-1 and TRBJ2-3; 7 nucleotides align to TRBD1. DNA of the CDR3: TGCGCCAGCAGCCAGCAGACAGGGCGCCCAGATACGCAGTATTTT. Translation gives CASSQQTGRPDTQYF.